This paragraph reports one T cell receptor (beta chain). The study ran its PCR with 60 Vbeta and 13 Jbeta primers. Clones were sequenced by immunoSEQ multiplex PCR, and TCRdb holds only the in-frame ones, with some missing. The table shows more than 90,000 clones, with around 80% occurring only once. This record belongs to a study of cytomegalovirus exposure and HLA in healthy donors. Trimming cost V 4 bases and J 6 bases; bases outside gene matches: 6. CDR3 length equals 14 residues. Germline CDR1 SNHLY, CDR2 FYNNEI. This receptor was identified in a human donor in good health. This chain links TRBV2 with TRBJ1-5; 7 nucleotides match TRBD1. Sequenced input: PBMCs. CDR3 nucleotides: TGTGCCAGCAGTGTTCTCCAGGGGGGTCAGCCCCAGCATTTT. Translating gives CASSVLQGGQPQHF.